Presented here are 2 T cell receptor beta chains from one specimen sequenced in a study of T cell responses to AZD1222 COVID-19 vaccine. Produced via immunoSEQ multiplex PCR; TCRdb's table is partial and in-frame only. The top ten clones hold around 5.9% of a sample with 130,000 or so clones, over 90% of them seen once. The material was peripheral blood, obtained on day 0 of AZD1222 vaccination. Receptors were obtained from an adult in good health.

The CDR3 sequence is CASSPQRGLLSPLHF. CDR3 nucleotide sequence: TGTGCCAGTAGTCCCCAAAGGGGACTCCTCTCACCCCTCCACTTT. J is TRBJ1-6 and V is TRBV19, with a weak D call TRBD1 (5 bases). Trimming took 5 bases from V and 10 from J, leaving 18 bases between them. Germline CDR1 reads LNHDA; CDR2 reads SQIVND (reference sequence). CDR3 length: 15 amino acids.

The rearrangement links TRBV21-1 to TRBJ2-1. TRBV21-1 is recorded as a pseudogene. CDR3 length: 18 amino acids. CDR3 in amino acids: CASSNFSYDPSSYNEQFF. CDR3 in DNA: TGTGCCAGCAGCAACTTTTCTTACGACCCGAGCTCCTACAATGAGCAGTTCTTC.